This T cell receptor (beta chain) stems from a study of blood T cells in healthy people across ages. Findings of the study overall: Getting older went along with TCR beta diversity per million T cells dropping roughly linearly.

Worth noting for this clonotype: Its specificity is unknown.

PCR was performed a second time for roughly 7 to 11 cycles using a sample-barcoded 5' primer and a J-beta primer mix. Per sample, CDR3-containing paired-end reads numbered at least 2.5 million. TCRdb independently ran MiXCR on the 5' RACE reads; one entry per CDR3 protein. Among about 1.8 million distinct CDR3 sequences, about 50% were seen once, and the ten largest hold over 2%. Germline CDR1 and CDR2: DFQATT and SNEGSKA (reference sequence). CDR3 length: 12 residues. The V and J ends lost 3 bases and 9 bases, in that order; junction bases with no gene match: 8. The clonotype comes from a woman in her 40s in good health. This sequence joins TRBV20-1 and TRBJ2-7; 7 bases agree with TRBD1. The sequenced sample was blood. CDR3 DNA: TGCAGTGCTAGTCGCAACCGGGACAGGCAGTACTTC. This gives the protein CSASRNRDRQYF.